Described below is a single TCR beta chain sequence and its context. No antigen is known for it. It has no much larger one-base neighbor in the sample; base qualities were not kept. The data stem from a study of blood T cell repertoires in COVID-19 (dated by TCRdb to 2020 to 2021). Background for the entire study: Samples covering the acute and convalescent phases of COVID-19 were provided by collaborators in the United States, Italy and Spain. The prospective study material was composed of cDNA or gDNA derived from T cells, B-cell-depleted T cells, or PBMCs. Deeply sampled blood TCRbeta repertoires from subjects exposed to, actively infected with, or recovered from COVID-19 were included in the dataset. The repertoires were released in a freely available public database meant as a resource for research on the immune response to SARS-CoV-2. The samples were drawn from two sources: the first 160 participants of the ongoing ImmuneRACE study, and 1,254 subjects contributed by 6 global collaborators. The sample metadata nearly always contained a de-identified subject ID, COVID-19 status, age in years and sex. HLA class I and class II types, where available, came from metadata supplied by the sample provider rather than from assay-based typing. General findings and caveats noted by the study authors: How much clinical and demographic metadata was included differed by source and by participant, and the metadata was provided uncurated.

The immunoSEQ Assay, a bias-controlled multiplex PCR, was used to amplify TCRbeta CDR3 regions from genomic DNA. The published analysis was carried out like this. The number of nucleated cells in each sample was estimated from the amplification of reference gene primers within the assay. To quantify the absolute abundance of each unique TCRbeta CDR3 rearrangement, sequence reads were collapsed and filtered. For each sample, productive Simpson clonality was calculated by taking the square root of Simpson's diversity index across productive rearrangements. TCRdb re-hosts the immuneACCESS table, in-frame sequences only. Its copies lack some clones; in the studies checked, an unresolved V gene accounts for under half of them, and the cause for the rest is not known. Clone size and V and J calls were adopted from that table, with D and trimming inferred from the DNA. The sample table contains more than 300,000 clones; only one count was recorded for around 87% of them. The ten largest clones capture more than 9% of the sample.

One collaborating source in Seattle enrolled patients during active infection and followed them longitudinally through the course of disease. The collaborating institutions used their own protocols to collect whole blood in K2EDTA tubes. For TCRbeta analysis, collaborators shipped samples as frozen whole blood, isolated PBMCs, or DNA extracted from either of those sample types. There are 16 amino acids in the CDR3, from cysteine to phenylalanine inclusive. Left in the record is the CDR3 DNA by itself, 48 bases read in frame from the first base. The germline V gene yields SGDLS for CDR1 and YYNGEE for CDR2. From V the trimming removes 4 bases and from J it removes 4 bases, while the gene matches leave 7 bases of the junction unaccounted for.

The sequence is built from TRBV9 and TRBJ2-1; TRBD2 matches 11 bases in the middle. Specimen: peripheral blood. The clonotype originates from a woman aged 30 to 39 with COVID-19, enrolled during active disease. The nucleotide sequence is given as TGTGCCAGCAGCCCCCTACTAGCGGGAGCTTACAATGAGCAGTTCTTC. This encodes CASSPLLAGAYNEQFF.